A selection of T cell receptor beta chains follows, all from one sample in a study of blood T cell repertoires in COVID-19. TCRdb's table, derived via immunoSEQ multiplex PCR, lists solely in-frame clones and lacks some. The data show under 200,000 clones, about 85% seen once. The sequencing input was peripheral blood. Receptors were obtained from a woman over 75 with acute or convalescent COVID-19. The CDR3 runs from the conserved cysteine through the conserved F or W. Fields, in order: clone size, V gene, D gene, J gene, CDR3 DNA, CDR3 protein. D genes are given only for firm matches. Part of the rows lack a size; the others show once, few, many or a class for expanded clones.

once	TRBV7-9	TRBD1	TRBJ1-2	TGTGCCAGCAGTCGCGACTGGACAGGGGTCGAGGGCTACACCTTC	CASSRDWTGVEGYTF
-	TRBV27	TRBD2	TRBJ2-7	TGTGCCAGCAGTCCCTCTAGCGGGGGAACCTACGAGCAGTACTTC	CASSPSSGGTYEQYF
-	TRBV18	-	TRBJ1-1	TGTGCCAGCTCACCAACGGGACAGAACACTGAAGCTTTCTTT	CASSPTGQNTEAFF
-	TRBV11-2	TRBD1	TRBJ2-2	TGTGCCAGCAGCTCGCAGACAGGGTCGAACACCGGGGAGCTGTTTTTT	CASSSQTGSNTGELFF
-	TRBV28	TRBD2	TRBJ2-3	TGTGCCAGCAGTCCGACGGGACTAGCGGGAGTCCTTACGCAGTATTTT	CASSPTGLAGVLTQYF
-	TRBV19	-	TRBJ2-5	TGTGCCAGTAGTGCCTTGGCAGGGGCCGGGGAGACCCAGTACTTC	CASSALAGAGETQYF
-	TRBV7-2	TRBD2	TRBJ2-3	TGTGCCAGCAGCCGGAGCGGGAATCCAGATACGCAGTATTTT	CASSRSGNPDTQYF
-	TRBV4-2	TRBD2	TRBJ2-7	TGTGCCAGCAGCCCCGGACTAGCGGTACGGACCTACGAGCAGTACTTC	CASSPGLAVRTYEQYF
many	TRBV24-1	TRBD1	TRBJ1-5	TGTGCCACCAGTTTAGGACAGGGTGTCAATCAGCCCCAGCATTTT	CATSLGQGVNQPQHF
-	TRBV28	TRBD1	TRBJ1-2	TGTGCCACCGAGACAGGGAATAACTATGGCTACACCTTC	CATETGNNYGYTF
-	TRBV29-1	TRBD1	TRBJ2-7	TGCAGCGTCTTGGGACAGGGGCCCACCGAGCAGTACTTC	CSVLGQGPTEQYF
once	TRBV29-1	-	TRBJ2-7	TGCAGCGTTGAAGTTGAGGGAAGCTCCTACGAGCAGTACTTC	CSVEVEGSSYEQYF
-	TRBV5-1	-	TRBJ2-1	TGCGCCAGCAGCTTGGAACTAGCCCACAATGAGCAGTTCTTC	CASSLELAHNEQFF
-	TRBV5-1	TRBD1	TRBJ2-7	TGCGCCAGCAGCTTGGGGGACAGACCTTACGAGCAGTACTTC	CASSLGDRPYEQYF
-	TRBV11-2	-	TRBJ2-7	TGTGCCAGCAGCTCCCCGCGATCTACCTACGAGCAGTACTTC	CASSSPRSTYEQYF
few	TRBV4-1	TRBD1	TRBJ2-2	TGCGCCAGCAGCCAGATTATGGCAGGGGGCACCGGGGAGCTGTTTTTT	CASSQIMAGGTGELFF